This section outlines one T cell receptor beta chain sequence together with its context. Its antigen is still unknown. It has no much larger one-base neighbor in the sample; base qualities were not kept. The sample comes from a study of shared clonotypes between healthy human individuals (dated by TCRdb to between 2020 and 2021). Regarding the complete study: A few men and a couple of women, aged 18 to 49 years, made up the cohort. Per donor, three plates each were used for CD4 naive and CD4 memory, two for CD8 naive, and one for CD8 memory. To estimate repertoire size and how much clonotypes are shared between individuals, the study performed deep sequencing of blood TCR repertoires from a few healthy adults. To increase sequencing depth and limit assay-specific biases, TCR repertoire library preparation and sequencing were carried out by different laboratories using diverse techniques. Each donor's leukapheresis produced roughly between roughly 0.85 and 9.5 billion PBMCs.

Counted from cysteine to phenylalanine, this CDR3 has 16 amino acids. Solely the CDR3 DNA is kept, with 48 bases framed from the first base. The junction carries 13 bases between V and J, which are trimmed by 1 base and 0 bases respectively. The germline V gene specifies SGHRS as CDR1 and YFSETQ as CDR2. TCR CDR3 regions were amplified from genomic DNA by multiplex PCR using the deep immunoSEQ assay. Extracted genomic DNA from each cell subset was spread evenly across all wells of several immunoSEQ 96-well plates, with each plate serving as a replicate. Each replicate PCR for sorted subsets received roughly 0.2 ug genomic DNA, equal to tens of thousands of T cell genomes. Purified libraries were quantified with a Qubit 3.0 fluorometer, sized on a Bioanalyzer 2100, and re-quantified with the KAPA Library Quantification kit. Every immunoSEQ 96-well plate was sequenced on a dedicated single-read 150-cycle Illumina NextSeq 550 flow cell. On the authors' methods: The immunoSEQ output contained only junctional sequences without quality scores, so filtering could not match that applied to full-length reads. To assign V/J genes and CDR3, sequences were annotated using PyIR, a Python wrapper for IgBLAST v1.9, with IMGT germline references. Reads with weak V/J assignments (E-value above 1e-6), missing CDR3, stop codons, out-of-frame junctions, or ambiguous translated residues were removed. A V3J clonotype was defined by an identical inferred V gene, J gene, and CDR3 amino acid sequence. Percentage overlap between repertoires was computed as shared unique clonotypes divided by the size of the smaller repertoire. RTK rarefaction, the Chao1 estimator, and Recon v2.1 estimates of unobserved clonotypes were used to assess repertoire richness. For all TCRbeta clonotypes obtained by the gDNA method from four donors, generation probabilities were computed with OLGA. The clones in this table, taken by TCRdb from immuneACCESS, are in-frame only. Not every clone is retained; where verified, under half of the shortfall comes from an unresolved V gene, and the cause of the rest is unknown. The V and J calls and clone size were taken over from that table, and D and trimming were inferred from the DNA. The sample table contains under 2,500,000 clones; only one count was recorded for nearly 97% of them. The biggest ten clones account for around 0.13% of the sample.

Findings and caveats that apply to the study as a whole: The genetic and exposure-history diversity represented was limited by the small number of donors. Based on pairwise subsampling, the degree of clonotype sharing among donors was expected to be affected by sequencing depth. Clonotypes shared by all four sorted-subset donors showed higher generation probabilities than non-shared clonotypes. Naive subsets generally had larger estimated clonotype richness than memory subsets did. Sampling was restricted to blood, and TCR repertoires in tissue are likely to differ from TCR repertoires in blood. Rarefaction of sorted-subset datasets indicated incomplete sequencing despite the large sequencing depth. When a few donors were compared, the shared fraction of clonotypes was about 5% for naive CD4, roughly 3.4% for naive CD8, 2.3% for memory CD4, and roughly 0.43% for memory CD8.

Healthy HIV-negative adults with no recently reported acute infections or vaccinations were included as donors. Every donor was a Caucasian adult living in Nashville, Tennessee, USA. Magnetic negative selection was used to enrich CD4+ T cells, after which naive cells were positively selected on CD45RA and the negative fraction became the memory subset. Blood was collected by leukapheresis, and PBMCs were isolated by Ficoll-Histopaque density gradient centrifugation and then cryopreserved in liquid nitrogen vapor phase. Analytical flow cytometry was used to check the purity and quantity of every magnetically sorted T cell population. From each sorted fraction, genomic DNA was isolated and quantified by UV absorbance on a Nanodrop 2000c.

Sequenced material: naive CD4+ T cells sorted from blood. The meaning of the sample's cell subset or site label: CD45RA+ positively selected. This TCR was sampled from a man in his late teens or twenties in good health. This sequence uses TRBV5-1 and TRBJ1-1, with TRBD1 perhaps the D gene, on 5 matching bases. The CDR3 in this case is CASSLLGVDLNTEAFF. DNA sequence: TGCGCCAGCAGCTTGCTAGGGGTAGATCTGAACACTGAAGCTTTCTTT.